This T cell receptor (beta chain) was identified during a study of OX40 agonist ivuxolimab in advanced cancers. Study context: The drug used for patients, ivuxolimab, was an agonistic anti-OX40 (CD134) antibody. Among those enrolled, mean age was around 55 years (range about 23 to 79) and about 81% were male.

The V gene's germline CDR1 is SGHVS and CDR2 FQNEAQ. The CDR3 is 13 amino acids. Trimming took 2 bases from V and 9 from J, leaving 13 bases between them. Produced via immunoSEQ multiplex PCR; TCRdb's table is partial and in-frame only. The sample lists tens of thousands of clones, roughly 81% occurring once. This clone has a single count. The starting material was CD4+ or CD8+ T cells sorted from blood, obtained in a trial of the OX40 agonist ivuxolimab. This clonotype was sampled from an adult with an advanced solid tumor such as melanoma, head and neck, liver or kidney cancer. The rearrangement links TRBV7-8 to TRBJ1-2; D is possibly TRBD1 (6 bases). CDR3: CASSLRLRDSYTF. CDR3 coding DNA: TGTGCCAGCAGCTTAAGGTTACGGGACAGCTACACCTTC.